Described below is a single T cell receptor beta chain sequence and its context. Antigen specificity is unknown. V shed 6 bases and J 3 bases; nucleotides not matched to a gene: 10. The germline CDR1 and CDR2 sequences are MNHEY and SVGAGI. The CDR3 is made up of 15 amino acids. The data originate from a study of shared clonotypes between healthy human individuals. Findings and caveats of the study: Clonotype sharing among the donors was expected to vary with sequencing depth.

Authors' analysis steps: Junction-only immunoSEQ data arrived without quality scores, meaning filtering differed. TCRdb keeps only in-frame clones here, not all; method: immunoSEQ multiplex PCR. V, J and clone size were drawn from that table, and D and trimming were deduced from the DNA. The repertoire holds about 2.3 million clones, with roughly 93% as singletons. This TCR was sampled from a man between 18 and 35 years old in good health. Some clones in this sample may be carry-over from other donors' samples. Source material: naive CD4+ T cells from PBMCs. Subset specified: CD45RA+ positively selected. The chain recombines TRBV6-5 with TRBJ2-7, with TRBD1 matching over 8 bases. The CDR3 reads CASSPPGTGRYEQYF. The CDR3 DNA sequence: TGTGCCAGCAGCCCTCCCGGGACAGGACGCTACGAGCAGTACTTC.